The clone carrying this T cell receptor beta chain was detected only once. The sample is drawn from a study of blood T cell repertoires in COVID-19. The germline gives CDR1 MNHEY, CDR2 SMNVEV (reference sequence). V shed 6 bases and J 3 bases; nucleotides not matched to a gene: 3. CDR3 length: 14 residues. TCRdb's copy holds only in-frame clones and misses some; the assay was immunoSEQ multiplex PCR. The data show under 200,000 clones, with 90% seen just once and 0.53% held by the top ten. The sample comprised peripheral blood. The J gene is TRBJ2-2, the V gene TRBV27; 8 bases align to TRBD2. This receptor was obtained from a man aged 50 to 60 with acute or convalescent COVID-19. CDR3 in amino acids: CASSRGGDTGELFF. CDR3 DNA sequence: TGTGCCAGCAGCCGGGGGGGGGACACCGGGGAGCTGTTTTTT.